The clone carrying this TCR beta chain was observed a handful of times. Its antigen is unknown. For TCRbeta, the library was prepared with unique molecular identifiers. MiXCR, applied by TCRdb to the PCR reads, yields one record per CDR3 protein. The sample carries 500,000 to 650,000 distinct CDR3 sequences, approximately 10% recorded once. The CDR3 sequence is 17 residues long. Germline assignment: CDR1 SGHNT and CDR2 YYREEE (reference sequence). Trimming pared 0 bases from V and 3 bases from J, leaving 17 bases between. The entry originates in a study of T-cell reconstitution after alpha-beta-depleted transplantation in children. Whole-study findings and limits: Reportedly, only several hundred clones from non-depleted graft cells drove alpha-beta T-cell counts at about two months. Surviving recipient T cells and thymic progenitors accounted for the high day-60 TCRbeta diversity observed in some patients. One year after transplant, T-cell counts and diversity came mostly from newly produced T cells.

The sample consisted of PBMCs, mostly from graft donor cells, taken 180 days after TCRalphabeta/CD19-depleted stem cell transplant. The TCR was taken from a female patient between 2 and 15 years old who had a stem cell transplant for aplastic anemia, so the T cells may come from the graft donor. The J gene is TRBJ2-3, the V gene TRBV5-4; the D gene is possibly TRBD1 (8 bases). The CDR3: CASSLVAYRGGTDTQYF. CDR3 coding DNA: TGTGCCAGCAGCTTGGTTGCGTACAGGGGGGGGACAGATACGCAGTATTTT.